Shown below are 21 T cell receptor beta chains from a single sample sequenced in a study of glioma-infiltrating T cells after dendritic cell vaccination. Clones were read by immunoSEQ multiplex PCR, and TCRdb kept only the in-frame ones, dropping some. The table shows some 100,000 clones, with more than 70% occurring only once. The source material was blood, sampled before dendritic cell vaccination. These receptors all come from a human donor with glioblastoma.

The chain links TRBV29-1 to TRBJ1-2, with a tentative D call TRBD1 (5 bases). The V gene's germline CDR1 is SQVTM and CDR2 ANQGSEA. Between the trimmed V and J ends, which lost 6 bases and 8 bases, there was a span of 10 bases. The CDR3 is 10 amino acids. CDR3 coding DNA: TGCAGCGTGGGGGGTAAAGGCTACACCTTC. Protein product: CSVGGKGYTF.

In nucleotides, the CDR3 is TGTGCCAGCAGCCTTGGACAGGGGATGGCCAAAAACATTCAGTACTTC. Translated: CASSLGQGMAKNIQYF. The chain is built from TRBV9 and TRBJ2-4; 9 bases map to TRBD1. Germline V CDR1 and CDR2: SGDLS, YYNGEE. Trimming took 4 bases from V and 1 from J; bases not matched to a gene: 6. The CDR3 sequence is 16 residues long.

The chain combines TRBV4-3 with TRBJ1-2; D is ambiguous. Germline V lookup: CDR1 LGHNA, CDR2 YSLEER. This CDR3 comprises 13 residues. Trimming took 2 bases from V and 4 from J, leaving 8 bases between them. The CDR3 nucleotides are TGCGCCAGCAGCCAACTCCTCGGCTATGGCTACACCTTC. This gives the protein CASSQLLGYGYTF.

The chain combines TRBV14 with TRBJ2-7, with TRBD1 matching 9 bases. The CDR3 consists of 14 residues. The ends lost 4 bases at V and 4 bases at J; junction bases unmatched: 5. CDR1 and CDR2 (germline): SGHDN, FVKESK. In DNA form, the CDR3 reads TGTGCCAGCAGCCCAGGACAGGGGCTGTACGAGCAGTACTTC. It yields the protein CASSPGQGLYEQYF.

The chain recombines TRBV18 with TRBJ1-2; TRBD1 is a possible D gene (6 bases). The CDR3 loop spans 15 amino acids. Per the germline V gene, CDR1 is KGHSH and CDR2 is LQKENI. V gave up 2 bases and J gave up 2 bases, with 12 bases separating them. The DNA for the CDR3 is TGTGCCAGCTCACCATCCCCAGGGGTAAACTATGGCTACACCTTC. Amino acid sequence: CASSPSPGVNYGYTF.

This sequence joins TRBV4-2 and TRBJ2-2, with 9 positions matching TRBD2. This CDR3 is built from 17 residues. CDR1 and CDR2 (germline): LGHNA, YNFKEQ. Trimming at V came to 5 bases and at J to 5 bases, leaving 12 bases not matched to a gene. CDR3: CASSENAGGRETGELFF. The CDR3 nucleotides are TGTGCCAGCAGCGAAAACGCGGGGGGGCGTGAGACCGGGGAGCTGTTTTTT.

This clone was recorded a few times. V and J are TRBV2 and TRBJ1-2; no reliable D call. Trimming removed 8 bases at V and 3 bases at J, with 13 bases between. This CDR3 is built from 13 residues. Germline CDR1 reads SNHLY; CDR2 reads FYNNEI. CDR3 loop: CASRMGVDYGYTF. DNA of the CDR3: TGTGCCAGCCGAATGGGAGTTGACTATGGCTACACCTTC. Full variable domain (outside the CDR3, taken from reference TRBV2 and TRBJ1-2): EPEVTQTPSHQVTQMGQEVILRCVPISNHLYFYWYRQILGQKVEFLVSFYNNEISEKSEIFDDQFSVERPDGSNFTLKIRSTKLEDSAMYFCASRMGVDYGYTFGSGTRLTVV.

DNA for the CDR3: TGTGCCAGCTCACGGGGACAGACGGCAACTAATGAAAAACTGTTTTTT. It codes for CASSRGQTATNEKLFF. The chain couples TRBV18 to TRBJ1-4; 7 nucleotides match TRBD1. The ends lost 4 bases at V and 0 bases at J; junction bases unmatched: 5. This CDR3 is 16 amino acids long. Germline V lookup: CDR1 KGHSH, CDR2 LQKENI.

V is TRBV4-2 and J is TRBJ1-2; TRBD1 is a possible D gene (5 bases). CDR1 is LGHNA and CDR2 is YNFKEQ in the germline V gene. V dropped 5 bases and J dropped 3 bases, with 16 bases sitting between them. CDR3 length: 15 amino acids. The CDR3 region has the DNA TGTGCCAGCAGCGGCGGCAGGGTACTCGACTATGGCTACACCTTC. This translates into CASSGGRVLDYGYTF.

The V and J genes are TRBV28 and TRBJ2-7, with D perhaps matching TRBD2 (5 bases). Germline loops: CDR1 MDHEN, CDR2 SYDVKM. Deletions cut 7 bases from V and 1 base from J, with 11 bases between. This CDR3 is built from 13 residues. DNA of the CDR3: TGTGCCAGCACCCTTAGCGAATCCTACGAGCAGTACTTC. It encodes CASTLSESYEQYF.

This chain links TRBV18 with TRBJ2-3, with 9 bases identical to TRBD2. Trimming removed 0 bases from V and 7 bases from J; junction bases left unmatched: 5. The CDR3 is made up of 15 amino acids. Germline values: CDR1 KGHSH, CDR2 LQKENI. The CDR3 bases are TGTGCCAGCTCACCACCGTGGCTAGCGGGGAATACGCAGTATTTT. The encoded protein is CASSPPWLAGNTQYF.

The rearrangement joins TRBV30 to TRBJ1-2; TRBD1 aligns across 8 bases. The ends lost 0 bases at V and 5 bases at J; junction bases unmatched: 5. Per germline, CDR1 GTSNPN and CDR2 SVGIG (reference sequence). This CDR3 has 14 amino acids. The CDR3 sequence is CAWSVLGQVYGYTF. In DNA, the CDR3 is TGTGCCTGGAGTGTATTGGGACAGGTTTATGGCTACACCTTC.

V gene TRBV11-3 combines with J gene TRBJ2-7, with no clear D. V was pared by 4 bases and J by 3 bases, with 13 bases between. The CDR3 extends over 14 amino acids. Germline CDR1 reads SGHNT; CDR2 reads YENEEA. CDR3 residues: CASSSLGSNYEQYF. Written as DNA, the CDR3 is TGTGCCAGCAGCTCGCTCGGGTCTAACTACGAGCAGTACTTC.

The J gene is TRBJ2-7, the V gene TRBV2; TRBD2 aligns across 13 bases. In germline, CDR1 is SNHLY, CDR2 FYNNEI. V trimming: 6 bases; J trimming: 5 bases; junction bases outside the gene matches: 1. CDR3 size: 13 residues. CDR3 protein: CASSGLAGDEQYF. The CDR3 region has the DNA TGTGCCAGCAGCGGACTAGCGGGAGACGAGCAGTACTTC.

This chain links TRBV2 with TRBJ1-2; no definite D call. This CDR3 is 13 amino acids long. With 7 bases removed from V and 2 bases from J, the gap between germline ends came to 11 bases. The germline gives CDR1 SNHLY, CDR2 FYNNEI. CDR3 sequence reads: CASKETVNYGYTF. For the CDR3, the DNA is TGTGCCAGCAAAGAGACTGTCAACTATGGCTACACCTTC.

The chain carries TRBV5-1 and TRBJ1-2; TRBD1 is a possible D gene (5 bases). Germline lookup yields CDR1 SGHRS and CDR2 YFSETQ. The CDR3 sequence is 17 residues long. The V end lost 1 base, the J end lost 0 bases, and 16 bases lay between the germline ends. CDR3 region: CASSLHAQGRANYGYTF. The CDR3 nucleotides are TGCGCCAGCAGCTTGCACGCCCAGGGCAGAGCTAACTATGGCTACACCTTC.

V is TRBV13 and J is TRBJ2-7; tentatively, D is TRBD2 (5 bases). Deletions cut 1 base from V and 6 bases from J, with 7 bases between. There are 12 residues in the CDR3. CDR1 PRHDT and CDR2 FYEKMQ come from the germline V gene (reference sequence). The DNA of the CDR3 is TGTGCCAGCAGCTTAGATCGGGGCGAGCAGTACTTC. This gives the protein CASSLDRGEQYF.

The chain employs TRBV5-6 and TRBJ2-7, with D possibly being TRBD1 (5 bases). Germline-derived CDR1 and CDR2 are SGHDT and YYEEEE. This CDR3 region has 16 residues. V was shortened by 1 base and J by 4 bases, with 18 bases between the two germline ends. The CDR3 sequence: CASSLQGRPPGYEQYF. In nucleotides, the CDR3 is TGTGCCAGCAGCTTGCAGGGCAGGCCCCCAGGGTACGAGCAGTACTTC.

The chain couples TRBV6-5 to TRBJ2-1; no clear D. Trimming stripped 7 bases from V and 0 bases from J, with 7 bases between. Germline values: CDR1 MNHEY, CDR2 SVGAGI. This CDR3 contains 13 residues. Written as DNA, the CDR3 is TGTGCCAGCACCACGAGCTCCTACAATGAGCAGTTCTTC. It yields the protein CASTTSSYNEQFF.

The chain uses TRBV19 and TRBJ2-3; 11 bases align to TRBD2. The CDR3 length is 17 residues. Germline V lookup: CDR1 LNHDA, CDR2 SQIVND (reference sequence). Unmatched junction bases numbered 9, after V lost 2 bases and J lost 5 bases. CDR3 in DNA: TGTGCCAGTAGTATAATGCCTAGCGGGGGGCCAGGAGATACGCAGTATTTT. Translating it yields CASSIMPSGGPGDTQYF.

The chain carries TRBV6-5 and TRBJ1-2; 9 bases fit TRBD1. This CDR3 has 15 amino acids. The ends lost 5 bases at V and 6 bases at J; junction bases unmatched: 10. CDR1 MNHEY and CDR2 SVGAGI come from the germline V gene. The CDR3 coding sequence is TGTGCCAGCAGTCCTAGGACAGGGGAGGGCGATGGCTACACCTTC. This codes for CASSPRTGEGDGYTF.